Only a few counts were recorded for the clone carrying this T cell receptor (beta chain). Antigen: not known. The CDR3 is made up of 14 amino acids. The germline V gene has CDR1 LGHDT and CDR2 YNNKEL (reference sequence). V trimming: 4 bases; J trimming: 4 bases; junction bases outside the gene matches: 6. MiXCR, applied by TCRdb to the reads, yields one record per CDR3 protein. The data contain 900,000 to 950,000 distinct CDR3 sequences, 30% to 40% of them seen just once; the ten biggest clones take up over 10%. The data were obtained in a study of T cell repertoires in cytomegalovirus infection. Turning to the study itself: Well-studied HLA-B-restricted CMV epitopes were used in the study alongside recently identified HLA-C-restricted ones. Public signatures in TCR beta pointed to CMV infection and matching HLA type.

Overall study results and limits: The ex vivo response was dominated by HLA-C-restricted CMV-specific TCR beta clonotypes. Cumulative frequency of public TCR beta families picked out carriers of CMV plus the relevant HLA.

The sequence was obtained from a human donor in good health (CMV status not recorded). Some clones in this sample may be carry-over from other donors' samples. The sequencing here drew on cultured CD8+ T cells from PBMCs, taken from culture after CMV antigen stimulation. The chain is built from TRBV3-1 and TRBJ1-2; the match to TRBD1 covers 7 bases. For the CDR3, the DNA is TGTGCCAGCAGCCCGGTGGAGGGGGCCTATGGCTACACCTTC. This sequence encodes CASSPVEGAYGYTF.